This entry describes one TCR beta chain. This clone was observed a single time. This clone's antigen is unknown. Base qualities are missing; no much larger clone stands one base away. V is reduced by 2 bases and J by 3 bases, leaving a spacing of 11 bases between them. Per the germline V gene, KGHSH is the CDR1 and LQKENI is the CDR2. Taken from cysteine to phenylalanine, the CDR3 has 14 residues. This entry keeps only the CDR3 DNA: 42 bases, framed from base 1. This sample is drawn from a study of multiple sclerosis patients with progressive multifocal leukoencephalopathy (dated by TCRdb to about 2019). General notes on the study: The controls were about five MS patients treated with natalizumab who did not develop PML and who were sampled longitudinally. Peripheral T and B cells were examined in MS patients who went on to develop PML (4 under natalizumab, 1 after alemtuzumab) as well as in treated patients who did not. A couple of patients on natalizumab who later developed PML were tracked over time from before therapy, through 6 and 12 months, up to PML onset. The goal of the study was to detect any JC virus-specific or public T-cell expansions that arose at the time of PML onset. The research as a whole found: Analysis was restricted to peripheral blood, although for natalizumab-associated PML, cerebrospinal fluid or brain lymphocytes might be more informative. When PML developed, no shared TRBV or TRBJ gene usage and no preferred TRBV-TRBJ pairings were found. Given the small, descriptive cohort, it remained unclear whether the study findings reflect JC virus infection or general immunocompromise. In most PML patients, lower normalized Shannon entropy suggested less diverse TRB repertoires, while the natalizumab-treated controls had values close to 1. Although TRB clones above 0.5% frequency turned up only in PML patients, the clones expanded at PML onset were already present before and during natalizumab therapy.

Using the immunoSEQ two-step multiplex PCR at survey-level depth, TRB CDR3 regions were amplified from genomic DNA. Synthetic inline TR CDR3 controls covering all V-J pairings were spiked into each PCR to estimate template counts and remove amplification bias. Reads went through processing to reduce amplification and sequencing bias, and quantification was done against synthetic TR CDR3 analogs. In the paper's pipeline: Raw data were processed in ImmunoSEQ Analyzer, with out-of-frame sequences and CDR3s containing stop codons removed, and gene names were assigned according to IMGT nomenclature. Normalized Shannon entropy, defined as 1 minus Pielou's evenness, served as the summary measure of repertoire diversity. TRB sequences were treated as identical only when sharing V gene, J gene and CDR3. Public PML clonotypes were CDR3s shared by two or more PML-onset samples but absent earlier, in controls, and in public databases. Skylign with the observed count method was used to analyze CDR3 amino acid composition at each position. TCRdb obtained this table from immuneACCESS and retained in-frame rearrangements with V and J assigned. These tables miss some clones; where compared with another copy, unresolved V genes account for less than half of the shortfall, and the remainder is unexplained. V and J calls and clone size are those listed in that table; D and trimming were worked out from the DNA. Here the sample has 31,000 or so clones; around 91% occur a single time. Jointly, the top ten make up approximately 1.5% of the sample.

The time point label, as the study defines it: before natalizumab initiation. Every listed patient had received interferon beta before, and every PML patient was female. Blood samples at T0 were collected prior to the first natalizumab infusion. Ficoll-Hypaque density gradient centrifugation was used to isolate peripheral blood mononuclear cells. In this chain, TRBV18 is recombined with TRBJ2-7; perhaps TRBD1 is the D gene, with 6 bases matching. The source material was PBMCs. This sequence was found in a human donor with multiple sclerosis. The CDR3 has the sequence CASSPSGQNYEQYF. The sequence in DNA is TGTGCCAGCTCACCATCCGGACAGAACTACGAGCAGTACTTC.